These T cell receptor beta chains were read from a single sample in a study of control samples from healthy donors and cancer patients. Clones were sequenced by immunoSEQ multiplex PCR, and TCRdb holds only the in-frame ones, with some missing. This table holds roughly 130,000 clones, under 95% found once. The material sequenced was blood. These receptors all come from a man aged 18 to 30 in good health. CDR3s include the opening cysteine and the closing phenylalanine or tryptophan. D genes are given only for firm matches. Where a row states a size, it is once, few, many or the class of an expanded clone; other rows omit it.

J: TRBJ1-1
size: NA
V: TRBV6-1
D: TRBD1
DNA: TGTGCCAGCAGTGGGGGATGTAGAGGGGGCTCTGCTGAAGCTTTCTTT
CDR3: CASSGGCRGGSAEAFF

J: TRBJ2-7
size: NA
V: TRBV5-1
D: TRBD1
DNA: TGCGCCAGCAGCTTGTGGGGACAGGGCGGCGAGCAGTACTTC
CDR3: CASSLWGQGGEQYF

J: TRBJ1-1
size: NA
V: TRBV7-9
D: TRBD1
DNA: TGTGCCAGCAGCCGGGACAGGCGGACTGAAGCTTTCTTT
CDR3: CASSRDRRTEAFF

J: TRBJ1-2
size: NA
V: TRBV27
D: NA
DNA: TGTGCCAGCAGTTCGGGGAAAGTCGGCTACACCTTC
CDR3: CASSSGKVGYTF

J: TRBJ2-5
size: NA
V: TRBV24-1
D: TRBD1
DNA: TGTGCCACCAGTGATGGGAGGACAGGGGGCGCGGAGACCCAGTACTTC
CDR3: CATSDGRTGGAETQYF

J: TRBJ2-1
size: NA
V: TRBV3-1/TRBV3-2
D: TRBD1
DNA: TGTGCCAGCAGCCAAGATCCACCAGGGGGTATCGATGAGCAGTTCTTC
CDR3: CASSQDPPGGIDEQFF

J: TRBJ1-5
size: NA
V: TRBV19
D: NA
DNA: TGTGCCAGTAGTATAGTGCTCAGGTACAATCAGCCCCAGCATTTT
CDR3: CASSIVLRYNQPQHF

J: TRBJ1-5
size: NA
V: TRBV6-1
D: TRBD1
DNA: TGTGCCAGCAGTGAGTCCGACAGGGATGGAGGTCAGCCCCAGCATTTT
CDR3: CASSESDRDGGQPQHF

J: TRBJ2-3
size: NA
V: TRBV27
D: TRBD1
DNA: TGTGCCAGCAGTCGCGGGACAGGGACGGCAGATACGCAGTATTTT
CDR3: CASSRGTGTADTQYF

J: TRBJ1-1
size: once
V: TRBV14
D: TRBD1
DNA: TGTGCCAGCAGCTACTTCAGGGGGCACACTGAAGCTTTCTTT
CDR3: CASSYFRGHTEAFF

J: TRBJ1-5
size: few
V: TRBV5-1
D: NA
DNA: TGCGCCAGCAGATTGACAGGCGACCGGGGTCAGCCCCAGCATTTT
CDR3: CASRLTGDRGQPQHF

J: TRBJ2-5
size: NA
V: TRBV3-1/TRBV3-2
D: NA
DNA: TGTGCCAGCAGCCAAGCCCTACAAGAGACCCAGTACTTC
CDR3: CASSQALQETQYF

J: TRBJ2-3
size: NA
V: TRBV7-9
D: NA
DNA: TGTGCCAGCAGTCCCGCCGGTACGCAGTATTTT
CDR3: CASSPAGTQYF

J: TRBJ2-2
size: NA
V: TRBV6-2/TRBV6-3
D: NA
DNA: TGTGCCAGCAGTGCGCTGGGATGGGGCACCGGGGAGCTGTTTTTT
CDR3: CASSALGWGTGELFF

J: TRBJ2-2
size: NA
V: TRBV5-6
D: TRBD1
DNA: TGTGCCAGCAGCTTGACGGGACAGGGGGTCATTCGAACCGGGGAGCTGTTTTTT
CDR3: CASSLTGQGVIRTGELFF

J: TRBJ2-1
size: NA
V: TRBV6-4
D: NA
DNA: TGTGCCAGCAGTGACGCCTACAATGAGCAGTTCTTC
CDR3: CASSDAYNEQFF

J: TRBJ2-5
size: once
V: TRBV2
D: TRBD2
DNA: TGTGCCAGCAGGGAGCGGGGGGGTATGGAGACCCAGTACTTC
CDR3: CASRERGGMETQYF

J: TRBJ2-3
size: NA
V: TRBV5-6
D: NA
DNA: TGTGCCAGCAGCTTGTTAGGGCCAAGCACAGATACGCAGTATTTT
CDR3: CASSLLGPSTDTQYF

J: TRBJ2-3
size: NA
V: TRBV19
D: TRBD2
DNA: TGTGCCAGTAGTACCTATAGCGGGGAATCCTTCACAGATACGCAGTATTTT
CDR3: CASSTYSGESFTDTQYF

J: TRBJ1-3
size: NA
V: TRBV15
D: TRBD1
DNA: TGTGCCACCAGCTTAAAACAGGGGAGTGGAAACACCATATATTTT
CDR3: CATSLKQGSGNTIYF

J: TRBJ2-7
size: NA
V: TRBV4-2
D: TRBD2
DNA: TGTGCCAGCAGCCACGGCGGACTAGAGGCATCCTACGAGCAGTACTTC
CDR3: CASSHGGLEASYEQYF

J: TRBJ1-4
size: NA
V: TRBV7-2
D: NA
DNA: TGTGCCAGCAGCTTTGGGGGAGCAACTAATGAAAAACTGTTTTTT
CDR3: CASSFGGATNEKLFF

J: TRBJ2-7
size: NA
V: TRBV18
D: NA
DNA: TGTGCCAGCTCACGGCAGGGGAGGGACGAGCAGTACTTC
CDR3: CASSRQGRDEQYF

J: TRBJ1-5
size: NA
V: TRBV21-1
D: NA
DNA: TGTGCCAGCAGCGCCGTGGGGGTCCAGAACCGGGTAGGTCAGCCCCAGCATTTT
CDR3: CASSAVGVQNRVGQPQHF

J: TRBJ1-6
size: NA
V: TRBV25-1
D: NA
DNA: TGTGCCAGCCAGAATAGCGGGTATAATAATTCACCCCTCCACTTT
CDR3: CASQNSGYNNSPLHF

J: TRBJ2-1
size: NA
V: TRBV7-3
D: TRBD1
DNA: TGTGCCAGCAGCCTACTCCCCACCGGGACAGGGGGTTCGAATGAGCAGTTCTTC
CDR3: CASSLLPTGTGGSNEQFF

J: TRBJ2-1
size: NA
V: TRBV20-1
D: TRBD1
DNA: TGCAGTGCTACAGGGGGCAATGAGCAGTTCTTC
CDR3: CSATGGNEQFF

J: TRBJ1-2
size: NA
V: TRBV6-7
D: TRBD1
DNA: TGTGCCAGTACCACGGGACAGGGGAACTATGGCTACACCTTC
CDR3: CASTTGQGNYGYTF

J: TRBJ2-7
size: NA
V: TRBV6-5
D: TRBD1
DNA: TGTGCCAGCAGTTACTCCGTGACAGGGACCTACGAGCAGTACTTC
CDR3: CASSYSVTGTYEQYF

J: TRBJ1-2
size: NA
V: TRBV14
D: NA
DNA: TGTGCCAGCAGCCAAGATTATTTTAGGATTAACTATGGCTACACCTTC
CDR3: CASSQDYFRINYGYTF

J: TRBJ1-2
size: NA
V: TRBV30
D: TRBD1
DNA: TGTGCCTGGCGACAGGGGCCGGGCTACACCTTC
CDR3: CAWRQGPGYTF

J: TRBJ1-5
size: NA
V: TRBV10-3
D: TRBD1
DNA: TGTGCCATCAGTGAGTTGGACAGGGTTTTGCCCCAGCATTTT
CDR3: CAISELDRVLPQHF

J: TRBJ2-3
size: NA
V: TRBV7-2
D: TRBD1
DNA: TGTGCCAGCAGCGAATACAGGGGGATACGACCAGATACGCAGTATTTT
CDR3: CASSEYRGIRPDTQYF

J: TRBJ1-2
size: NA
V: TRBV10-3
D: TRBD1
DNA: TGTGCCATCAGTGAGGGGTGGGGACAGGTGGTCTTC
CDR3: CAISEGWGQVVF

J: TRBJ2-3
size: NA
V: TRBV10-2
D: NA
DNA: TGCGCCAGCAGTGAGTCGATACAGTCTAGCACAGATACGCAGTATTTT
CDR3: CASSESIQSSTDTQYF

J: TRBJ2-7
size: NA
V: TRBV24-1
D: TRBD1
DNA: TGTGCCACCAGTGCCCGGACAGGTACCTACGAGCAGTACTTC
CDR3: CATSARTGTYEQYF

J: TRBJ2-5
size: NA
V: TRBV12-3/TRBV12-4
D: NA
DNA: TGTGCCAGCAGTCCCGGGGGGCGGGAGACCCAGTACTTC
CDR3: CASSPGGRETQYF

J: TRBJ1-1
size: NA
V: TRBV15
D: NA
DNA: TGTGCCACCAGCACTTCAGGGAGGGTGAACACTGAAGCTTTCTTT
CDR3: CATSTSGRVNTEAFF

J: TRBJ2-3
size: NA
V: TRBV29-1
D: NA
DNA: TGCAGCGTTGAAGATAAGACAGCTTCAGATACGCAGTATTTT
CDR3: CSVEDKTASDTQYF

J: TRBJ2-7
size: NA
V: TRBV2
D: NA
DNA: TGTGCCAGCAGTGAATACCAGGTAGGGACCTACGAGCAGTACTTC
CDR3: CASSEYQVGTYEQYF

J: TRBJ2-2
size: NA
V: TRBV4-1
D: NA
DNA: TGCGCCAGCAGCCCGTTATCTCTCAGGTCCGGGGAGCTGTTTTTT
CDR3: CASSPLSLRSGELFF